Included here is one T cell receptor beta chain sequence, with context. Antigen specificity is unknown. It was with 60 Vbeta and 13 Jbeta primers that the PCR ran. The assay was immunoSEQ multiplex PCR, and TCRdb's table has in-frame clones only and misses some. The top ten clones hold about 2.3% of a sample with 90,000 to 120,000 clones, roughly 80% of them seen once. This sample is part of a study of cytomegalovirus exposure and HLA in healthy donors. Whole-study context: Early on, a data release was issued that held about 85 million unique TCRs from HLA-typed donors. Overall study findings and caveats: In vitro, a few CMV-associated chains proved specific for CMV antigens. Earlier analysis found most TCR beta V segments productive about 87% or about 30% of the time.

V gave up 3 bases and J gave up 3 bases, with 12 bases separating them. CDR1 and CDR2 (germline): LNHDA, SQIVND (reference sequence). This CDR3 is 14 amino acids long. The sample comprised PBMCs. The chain has TRBV19 and TRBJ2-7; D might be TRBD1 (6 bases). The TCR sequence derives from a man aged 25-45 years in good health and CMV-seronegative. CDR3 protein: CASSIQGGIYEQYF. DNA for the CDR3: TGTGCCAGTAGTATTCAAGGGGGAATCTACGAGCAGTACTTC.